The 8 T cell receptor beta chains reported below all come from one sample, sequenced in a study of cytomegalovirus exposure and HLA in healthy donors (dated by TCRdb to between 2016 and 2019). The library was prepared using the immunoSEQ multiplex PCR assay. For the multiplex PCR, a mixture combining 60 forward primers for TCR Vbeta segments and 13 reverse primers for TCR Jbeta segments was used. As stored in TCRdb, this immuneACCESS dataset retains in-frame rearrangements with V and J assigned. A fraction of the clones does not appear; measured against another copy, unresolved V genes explain less than half of the discrepancy, and the remainder lacks a known reason. The table for this sample lists 110,000 or so clones; about 16% of them were counted only once. 0.83% of the sample is in the top ten clones. Sequenced input: PBMCs. The receptors were sampled from a female donor in good health and CMV-seronegative.

This clone showed up just a few times. The chain carries TRBV30 and TRBJ1-1; D call uncertain. Germline loops: CDR1 GTSNPN, CDR2 SVGIG (reference sequence). This CDR3 is 10 amino acids long. With 5 bases removed from V and 4 bases from J, the gap between germline ends came to 5 bases. The chain's CDR3 is CAWGRTEAFF. The DNA of the CDR3 is TGTGCCTGGGGCCGCACTGAAGCTTTCTTT.

The genes are TRBV7-9 and TRBJ2-7; D is undetermined. The CDR3 runs 12 residues. Per germline, CDR1 SEHNR and CDR2 FQNEAQ (reference sequence). V lost 6 bases and J lost 4, with 10 bases in between. The CDR3 nucleotides are TGTGCCAGCAGTTCATCCGGGTACGAGCAGTACTTC. It specifies CASSSSGYEQYF.

V and J are TRBV15 and TRBJ2-3, with TRBD2 as a possible D gene (6 bases). Germline CDR1 LNHNV, CDR2 YYDKDF (reference sequence). V lost 1 base, J lost 5 bases, and 16 bases lay in between. CDR3 size: 16 residues. Here the CDR3 reads CATSRGSGSGKDTQYF. Here the CDR3 DNA reads TGTGCCACCAGCAGAGGGAGCGGGTCCGGGAAAGATACGCAGTATTTT.

This clone was picked up a small number of times. The chain joins TRBV5-4 to TRBJ2-7; 10 nucleotides agree with TRBD1. J lost 4 bases, V lost 0 bases, and 4 bases had no gene match. CDR1 and CDR2 (germline): SGHNT, YYREEE (reference sequence). The CDR3 extends over 15 amino acids. The CDR3 nucleotides are TGTGCCAGCAGCTTGGCCGGACAGGGGGAGTACGAGCAGTACTTC. Translating it yields CASSLAGQGEYEQYF. Variable domain in full (rest from reference TRBV5-4 and TRBJ2-7): ETGVTQSPTHLIKTRGQQVTLRCSSQSGHNTVSWYQQALGQGPQFIFQYYREEENGRGNFPPRFSGLQFPNYSSELNVNALELDDSALYLCASSLAGQGEYEQYFGPGTRLTVT.

The V call is TRBV13, the J call TRBJ2-5; tentative D call: TRBD1 (6 bases). Germline V gene sequence: CDR1 PRHDT, CDR2 FYEKMQ (reference sequence). The CDR3 contains 15 residues. V lost 5 bases and J 0 bases, leaving 13 bases between the germline ends. Written as DNA, the CDR3 is TGTGCCAGCAGCCCGGACCGGACAGACCAAGAGACCCAGTACTTC. Translation: CASSPDRTDQETQYF.

This rearrangement joins TRBV2 to TRBJ2-3; 10 bases map to TRBD1. Trimming cost V 11 bases and J 12 bases; bases outside gene matches: 11. Germline V CDR1 and CDR2: SNHLY, FYNNEI. This CDR3 has 12 residues. CDR3 nucleotide sequence: TGTGCCGGGGGGGAAGGGACAGGGGCCCAGTATTTT. This encodes CAGGEGTGAQYF.

V and J are TRBV5-1 and TRBJ2-2; D is perhaps TRBD2 (5 bases). Germline V gene sequence: CDR1 SGHRS, CDR2 YFSETQ. V shed 0 bases and J shed 4 bases, with 10 bases lying between them. The CDR3 has 15 amino acids. The CDR3 nucleotides read TGCGCCAGCAGCTTGGACCGGGCGGGCACCGGGGAGCTGTTTTTT. As protein: CASSLDRAGTGELFF.

The V gene is TRBV7-2, the J gene TRBJ2-7, with 10 bases that match TRBD2. V dropped 5 bases and J dropped 5; count of bases not matched to a gene: 9. Germline assignment: CDR1 SGHTA and CDR2 FQGNSA. The CDR3 is made up of 15 amino acids. CDR3 coding DNA: TGTGCCAGCAGCAGTATAGCGGGAGGTTTCGACGAGCAGTACTTC. This sequence encodes CASSSIAGGFDEQYF. The whole variable domain, filled in from reference TRBV7-2 and TRBJ2-7, reads GAGVSQSPSNKVTEKGKDVELRCDPISGHTALYWYRQSLGQGLEFLIYFQGNSAPDKSGLPSDRFSAERTGGSVSTLTIQRTQQEDSAVYLCASSSIAGGFDEQYFGPGTRLTVT.